Shown below are 24 T cell receptor beta chains from a single sample sequenced in a study of shared T cell receptors in the human thymus. Repertoires were generated with immunoSEQ multiplex PCR, while TCRdb's copy carries only in-frame clones and drops some. The sample includes about 660,000 clones, around 87% of them seen just once. The same sample was also studied in work on human thymus T cells.

Sequences were obtained from thymocytes. Source of these receptors: a boy in the first two years of life with a congenital heart defect.

This chain joins TRBV4-3 and TRBJ2-3; 9 nucleotides agree with TRBD2. The CDR3 is 21 amino acids. V was clipped by 0 bases and J by 0 bases; unmatched bases: 16. The germline V gene encodes CDR1 LGHNA and CDR2 YSLEER. The CDR3 loop reads CASSQELKMLAGHPSTDTQYF. CDR3 nucleotide sequence: TGCGCCAGCAGCCAAGAATTGAAAATGCTAGCGGGGCACCCTAGCACAGATACGCAGTATTTT.

The chain uses TRBV19 and TRBJ2-2; 8 bases map to TRBD2. V trimming: 8 bases; J trimming: 1 base; junction bases outside the gene matches: 3. Germline CDR1 LNHDA, CDR2 SQIVND (reference sequence). The CDR3 covers 14 residues. The CDR3: CASGTRWNTGELFF. Here the CDR3 DNA reads TGTGCCAGTGGGACTAGGTGGAACACCGGGGAGCTGTTTTTT. Drawing the rest from reference TRBV19 and TRBJ2-2, the complete variable domain is DGGITQSPKYLFRKEGQNVTLSCEQNLNHDAMYWYRQDPGQGLRLIYYSQIVNDFQKGDIAEGYSVSREKKESFPLTVTSAQKNPTAFYLCASGTRWNTGELFFGEGSRLTVL.

The V call is TRBV7-8, the J call TRBJ2-3, with TRBD2 matching 9 bases. The CDR3 is made up of 17 amino acids. Unmatched junction bases numbered 15, after V lost 5 bases and J lost 6 bases. Germline CDR1 reads SGHVS; CDR2 reads FQNEAQ. This CDR3 is CASSTQEAGGHGDTQYF. In DNA, the CDR3 is TGTGCCAGCAGCACCCAGGAAGCGGGAGGCCATGGTGATACGCAGTATTTT.

This chain links TRBV27 with TRBJ2-7, with TRBD1 as a possible D gene (5 bases). This CDR3 is 13 amino acids long. The V end was cut by 5 bases, the J end by 3 bases, with 11 bases between. Germline assignment: CDR1 MNHEY and CDR2 SMNVEV (reference sequence). The chain's CDR3 is CASSPPQGYEQYF. DNA for the CDR3: TGTGCCAGCAGTCCCCCCCAGGGCTACGAGCAGTACTTC.

The chain employs TRBV6-1 and TRBJ1-1; 10 nucleotides line up with TRBD1. Unmatched junction bases numbered 1, after V lost 6 bases and J lost 0 bases. The CDR3 sequence is 14 residues long. Germline values: CDR1 MNHNS, CDR2 SASEGT. The CDR3 region is CASRDRGMNTEAFF. The CDR3 bases are TGTGCCAGCAGGGACAGGGGGATGAACACTGAAGCTTTCTTT.

This rearrangement joins TRBV2 to TRBJ1-4; no clear D. The CDR3 extends over 15 amino acids. Germline CDR1 is SNHLY and CDR2 is FYNNEI. V dropped 1 base and J dropped 4 bases, with 10 bases sitting between them. CDR3 sequence reads: CASSEGWALNEKLFF. The DNA of the CDR3 is TGTGCCAGCAGTGAAGGGTGGGCTCTTAATGAAAAACTGTTTTTT.

V and J are TRBV11-2 and TRBJ2-7, with 11 positions matching TRBD1. J was trimmed by 3 bases and V by 5 bases; bases with no gene match: 6. Per germline, CDR1 SGHAT and CDR2 FQNNGV. This CDR3 spans 15 amino acids. CDR3 in amino acids: CASSQTGTGGYEQYF. The CDR3 coding sequence is TGTGCCAGCAGCCAAACCGGGACAGGGGGCTACGAGCAGTACTTC.

The rearrangement links TRBV28 to TRBJ2-3; 7 nucleotides line up with TRBD2. The CDR3 covers 15 residues. The V and J ends lost 2 bases and 6 bases, in that order; junction bases with no gene match: 8. Per the germline V gene, CDR1 is MDHEN and CDR2 is SYDVKM. The DNA for the CDR3 is TGTGCCAGCAGTTTAACGCGTCAGGGAGGGGATACGCAGTATTTT. It translates to CASSLTRQGGDTQYF.

The CDR3 DNA reads as TGTGCCAGCAGCCCCCCCGGGCAGGGGCGTCCCTACGAGCAGTACTTC. Its translation: CASSPPGQGRPYEQYF. The J gene is TRBJ2-7, the V gene TRBV5-6; D perhaps matches TRBD1 (6 bases). V was trimmed by 4 bases and J by 2 bases, leaving 19 bases between them. Germline-derived CDR1 and CDR2 are SGHDT and YYEEEE. The length of the CDR3 is 16 residues.

The V gene is TRBV23-1, the J gene TRBJ2-5; D may be TRBD2 (7 bases). TRBV23-1 falls under the ORF class, with uncertain function. V lost 4 bases, J lost 5 bases, and 14 bases lay in between. The CDR3 spans 14 residues. CDR3 loop: CASSLRGLGETQYF. The CDR3 nucleotides read TGCGCCAGCAGTCTGCGGGGGCTGGGGGAGACCCAGTACTTC.

This clone was observed once. The V call is TRBV28, the J call TRBJ2-7; weak D call: TRBD2 (6 bases). This CDR3 is 15 amino acids long. The germline V and J ends were trimmed by 3 bases and 2 bases, with 14 bases remaining between them. The germline gives CDR1 MDHEN, CDR2 SYDVKM. CDR3 sequence reads: CASSLWRVGPYEQYF. DNA for the CDR3: TGTGCCAGCAGTTTGTGGAGGGTAGGACCCTACGAGCAGTACTTC.

J is TRBJ2-5 and V is TRBV27, with D possibly being TRBD1 (6 bases). The germline V gene has CDR1 MNHEY and CDR2 SMNVEV (reference sequence). The CDR3 loop spans 13 amino acids. With 5 bases removed from V and 2 bases from J, the gap between germline ends came to 9 bases. DNA for the CDR3: TGTGCCAGCAGTCCACAGGGACAAGAGACCCAGTACTTC. This gives the protein CASSPQGQETQYF.

This clone was counted between two and nine times. V is TRBV5-6 and J is TRBJ2-1, with 7 bases that match TRBD1. The CDR3 totals 18 residues. The ends lost 0 bases at V and 4 bases at J; junction bases unmatched: 13. Germline V gene sequence: CDR1 SGHDT, CDR2 YYEEEE. Here the CDR3 reads CASSLGASFGTVYNEQFF. The CDR3 DNA reads as TGTGCCAGCAGCTTGGGGGCCTCGTTCGGGACAGTGTACAATGAGCAGTTCTTC.

The chain joins TRBV5-1 to TRBJ2-3, with 8 bases aligning to TRBD2. Germline CDR1 reads SGHRS; CDR2 reads YFSETQ. The CDR3 has 19 amino acids. J gave up 1 base and V 4 bases, and 17 bases lay outside the gene matches. The CDR3: CASSPDGVLAGGGTDTQYF. The CDR3 region has the DNA TGCGCCAGCAGCCCGGACGGGGTACTGGCGGGAGGCGGCACAGATACGCAGTATTTT.

The chain couples TRBV19 to TRBJ1-5, with D possibly TRBD1 on 6 matching bases. The length of the CDR3 is 15 residues. V was shortened by 7 bases and J by 0 bases, with 13 bases between the two germline ends. Germline values: CDR1 LNHDA, CDR2 SQIVND (reference sequence). CDR3: CASITTGDSNQPQHF. The CDR3 nucleotides are TGTGCCAGTATCACGACAGGAGATAGCAATCAGCCCCAGCATTTT.

V gene TRBV18 combines with J gene TRBJ1-5; D is perhaps TRBD1 (6 bases). Per germline, CDR1 KGHSH and CDR2 LQKENI. The germline V and J ends were trimmed by 6 bases and 3 bases, with 18 bases remaining between them. The CDR3 is 16 amino acids. The CDR3 loop is CASSLERQVLNQPQHF. Written as DNA, the CDR3 is TGTGCCAGCTCCCTAGAAAGACAGGTCCTCAATCAGCCCCAGCATTTT. The variable domain in full, completed from reference TRBV18 and TRBJ1-5, reads NAGVMQNPRHLVRRRGQEARLRCSPMKGHSHVYWYRQLPEEGLKFMVYLQKENIIDESGMPKERFSAEFPKEGPSILRIQQVVRGDSAAYFCASSLERQVLNQPQHFGDGTRLSIL.

Note on this clone: The identical CDR3 is also encoded by other nucleotide sequences in the sample. This chain joins TRBV20-1 and TRBJ1-1, with 7 bases aligning to TRBD1. CDR1 DFQATT and CDR2 SNEGSKA come from the germline V gene (reference sequence). V was pared by 5 bases and J by 4 bases, with 1 base of the junction left unmatched. The CDR3 has 11 residues. In nucleotides, the CDR3 is TGCAGTGCTCCAGGGGGCACTGAAGCTTTCTTT. Translation gives CSAPGGTEAFF.

V and J are TRBV4-3 and TRBJ2-5; 12 bases fit TRBD2. CDR3 length equals 16 residues. V lost 3 bases to trimming and J lost 0 bases; unmatched junction nucleotides: 2. Germline loops: CDR1 LGHNA, CDR2 YSLEER. The CDR3 nucleotides are TGCGCCAGCAGCCAGTGGACTAGCGGGAACCAAGAGACCCAGTACTTC. It yields the protein CASSQWTSGNQETQYF.

The chain links TRBV4-3 to TRBJ2-1; 11 bases are a match to TRBD2. V lost 1 base to trimming and J lost 2 bases; unmatched junction nucleotides: 10. The CDR3 loop spans 19 amino acids. Germline CDR1 and CDR2: LGHNA and YSLEER. The CDR3: CASSQGPLQGLAAYNEQFF. The CDR3 DNA follows: TGCGCCAGCAGCCAAGGGCCGCTTCAGGGACTAGCGGCCTACAATGAGCAGTTCTTC.

This sequence joins TRBV5-1 and TRBJ2-5; 7 positions agree with TRBD1. Trimming cost V 2 bases and J 2 bases; bases outside gene matches: 6. The CDR3 loop spans 15 amino acids. Germline assignment: CDR1 SGHRS and CDR2 YFSETQ. CDR3 region: CASSFDRAQQETQYF. The CDR3 DNA reads TGCGCCAGCAGCTTCGACAGGGCACAGCAAGAGACCCAGTACTTC. Filled out from reference TRBV5-1 and TRBJ2-5, the complete variable domain reads KAGVTQTPRYLIKTRGQQVTLSCSPISGHRSVSWYQQTPGQGLQFLFEYFSETQRNKGNFPGRFSGRQFSNSRSEMNVSTLELGDSALYLCASSFDRAQQETQYFGPGTRLLVL.

In regard to this clone: The identical CDR3 is also encoded by other nucleotide sequences in the sample. The gene calls are TRBV15 and TRBJ2-1; 11 bases agree with TRBD2. This CDR3 spans 18 amino acids. The germline gives CDR1 LNHNV, CDR2 YYDKDF (reference sequence). V lost 1 base and J lost 0; bases outside the gene matches: 5. The CDR3 DNA reads TGTGCCACCAGCAGAGCCCGAACTAGCGGGAGCTCCTACAATGAGCAGTTCTTC. Its protein is CATSRARTSGSSYNEQFF.

J is TRBJ2-1 and V is TRBV14; 7 positions agree with TRBD2. The CDR3 sequence is 15 residues long. V trimming: 2 bases; J trimming: 9 bases; junction bases outside the gene matches: 10. The germline gives CDR1 SGHDN, CDR2 FVKESK. For the CDR3, the DNA is TGTGCCAGCAGCCAACGTAGGGTAGCGGGTGGTGAGCAGTTCTTC. This encodes CASSQRRVAGGEQFF. Complete variable domain (other parts from reference TRBV14 and TRBJ2-1): EAGVTQFPSHSVIEKGQTVTLRCDPISGHDNLYWYRRVMGKEIKFLLHFVKESKQDESGMPNNRFLAERTGGTYSTLKVQPAELEDSGVYFCASSQRRVAGGEQFFGPGTRLTVL.

V usage is TRBV28 and J usage is TRBJ1-1; no definite D call. The germline V gene has CDR1 MDHEN and CDR2 SYDVKM. The CDR3 loop spans 12 amino acids. V was shortened by 6 bases and J by 6 bases, with 11 bases between the two germline ends. The CDR3 region has the DNA TGTGCCAGCAGCCCTTCTGTTCCTGAAGCTTTCTTT. This translates into CASSPSVPEAFF.

The V and J genes are TRBV11-3 and TRBJ2-7; tentatively, D is TRBD1 (5 bases). The germline V gene encodes CDR1 SGHNT and CDR2 YENEEA. The CDR3 is made up of 15 amino acids. V lost 0 bases and J 7 bases, leaving 16 bases between the germline ends. The CDR3 coding sequence is TGTGCCAGCAGCTTAGATTTCTTTTTGGGGCGGGAGCAGTACTTC. Translated, it gives CASSLDFFLGREQYF.